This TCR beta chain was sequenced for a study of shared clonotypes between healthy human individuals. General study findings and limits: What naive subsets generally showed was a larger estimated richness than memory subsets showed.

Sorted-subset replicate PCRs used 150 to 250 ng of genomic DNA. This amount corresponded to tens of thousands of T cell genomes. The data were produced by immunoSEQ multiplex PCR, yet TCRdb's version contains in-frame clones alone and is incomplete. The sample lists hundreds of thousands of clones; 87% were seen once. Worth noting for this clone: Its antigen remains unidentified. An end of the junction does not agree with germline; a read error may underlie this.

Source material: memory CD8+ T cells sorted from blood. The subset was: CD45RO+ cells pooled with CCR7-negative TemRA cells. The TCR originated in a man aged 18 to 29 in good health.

CDR3 in DNA: TGTGCTAGCAGCTTAGCGCCTGGAGATTGGGAGACCCAGTACTTC. It translates to CASSLAPGDWETQYF. The rearrangement uses TRBV7-7 and TRBJ2-5; maybe TRBD2 (5 bases). CDR1 is SSHAT, CDR2 FNYEAQ, per germline (reference sequence). This CDR3 comprises 15 residues.